This T cell receptor (beta chain) was identified in a study of PD-1 blockade in classical Hodgkin lymphoma. Whole-study findings and limits: When set against healthy donors, newly diagnosed patients were reported to show lower baseline TCR diversity. Compared with baseline, CD4+ but not CD8+ TCR diversity had risen significantly by C4D1.

To note about this clone: Its target is not known.

Sequencing was performed with immunoSEQ multiplex PCR; in TCRdb, only in-frame clones are kept and a portion is missing. There are 46,000 or so clones in the sample; roughly 90% occur only once, and about a tenth lies in the top ten. Brentuximab vedotin exposure varied among the patients, all of whom had relapsed after autologous stem cell transplantation. The material was peripheral blood mononuclear cells (PBMCs), obtained at baseline. The sequence came from a human donor with classical Hodgkin lymphoma.

This chain's CDR3 is CAIDVPVFNEQFF. Written as DNA, the CDR3 is TGTGCCATCGACGTCCCCGTCTTCAATGAGCAGTTCTTC. The J gene is TRBJ2-1, the V gene TRBV6-1; no clear D gene. CDR1 is MNHNS, CDR2 SASEGT, per germline. The CDR3 loop spans 13 amino acids. V was pared by 10 bases and J by 6 bases, with 16 bases between.